This T cell receptor (beta chain) was obtained from a study of CD8 T cells in ankylosing spondylitis. The study, taken as a whole, reports: Clones that were linked to disease were CD8+ and were relatively rare in peripheral blood. Made up of several highly homologous variants, a TCR beta motif appeared characteristic of ankylosing spondylitis blood. The authors reported significant enrichment of disease-linked clones in matched ankylosing spondylitis synovial fluid.

The CDR3 runs to 14 residues. The V and J ends lost 8 bases and 2 bases respectively, with 14 bases between them. The germline V gene encodes CDR1 SGHAT and CDR2 FQNNGV. Concerning this clonotype: The antigen is unknown.

Quantitative 5'-RACE was performed with molecular barcodes, and it yielded the TCR beta libraries. Via MiXCR, TCRdb re-called the 5' RACE reads, giving one row per CDR3 protein. The sample consists of about 250,000 distinct CDR3 sequences, under 35% of them appearing once. The V and J genes are TRBV11-2 and TRBJ2-3; perhaps TRBD2 as D (5 bases). This clonotype was sampled from a male donor with ankylosing spondylitis or in good health (not recorded which). The sample consisted of blood, either unsorted or a sorted T cell fraction (not recorded which). CDR3 DNA sequence: TGTGCCAGCTCTAGCCCCCTATCCACAGATACGCAGTATTTT. This gives the protein CASSSPLSTDTQYF. Using reference TRBV11-2 and TRBJ2-3 for the parts outside the CDR3, the full variable domain is EAGVAQSPRYKIIEKRQSVAFWCNPISGHATLYWYQQILGQGPKLLIQFQNNGVVDDSQLPKDRFSAERLKGVDSTLKIQPAKLEDSAVYLCASSSPLSTDTQYFGPGTRLTVL.